This record covers a single T cell receptor (beta chain). The antigen is unknown. TCRdb's copy holds only in-frame clones and misses some; the assay was immunoSEQ multiplex PCR. The sample consists of around 190,000 clones, around 94% of them appearing once. This specimen belongs to a study of T cell responses to AZD1222 COVID-19 vaccine. Second doses that came at about 4 or about 12 weeks were put together. Overall study results and limits: Spike was spanned by vaccine-associated CD4 TCRs, which were dominant at 160-218 and 743-854. Nearly half of spike-specific TCRs reportedly go after variant regions that carry no mutations. After two AZD1222 doses, spike-specific TCR breadth and depth rose versus day 0.

Germline CDR1 SNHLY, CDR2 FYNNEI. The CDR3 consists of 14 residues. Trimming took off 3 bases at V and 6 bases at J, with 9 bases between the two ends. The chain couples TRBV2 to TRBJ1-6; D not certain. This TCR was sampled from an adult who received the AZD1222 COVID-19 vaccine. Sequencing was performed on peripheral blood, taken 28 days after the second AZD1222 dose. The CDR3: CASSEQSANSPLHF. The CDR3 coding sequence is TGTGCCAGCAGTGAGCAGTCAGCTAATTCACCCCTCCACTTT.